This T cell receptor (beta chain) is drawn from a study of spatial heterogeneity in lung cancer. Background on the study: The correlation between TCR transcript counts in tumor regions and a T cell module score from matched bulk RNA-seq was strong.

The V gene end was trimmed by 5 bases and the J gene end by 6 bases; junction bases not matched to a gene: 16. The germline V gene has CDR1 SEHNR and CDR2 FQNEAQ (reference sequence). The CDR3 loop spans 17 amino acids. Time point in this sample: sample taken at primary tumor resection. Remarks on this clonotype: Its antigen is not known.

TCRdb re-called the 5' RACE reads with MiXCR, one entry per CDR3 protein. The data contain about 22,000 distinct CDR3 sequences, approximately 9% of them singletons. Study results and limitations: For expanded intratumoral alpha and beta TCRs, counts tracked tumor mutation counts.

The material was lung tumor tissue, obtained at surgery. The receptor's source is a male donor with early-stage non-small cell lung cancer. This chain uses TRBV7-9 with TRBJ2-4; TRBD1 agrees at 7 bases. CDR3 loop: CASSPPLRYAGGNIQYF. CDR3 DNA sequence: TGTGCCAGCAGCCCACCCCTTAGATATGCAGGGGGAAACATTCAGTACTTC.